The rows below give T cell receptor beta chains drawn from one sample of a study of response to subunit inactivated influenza vaccine. TCRdb fed the RT-PCR reads into MiXCR, producing one record per CDR3 protein. The repertoire consists of about 540,000 distinct CDR3 sequences, with approximately 15% occurring once and the leading ten covering 11%. The sequenced sample was PBMCs from blood, obtained about 12 days after vaccination. The receptors originated from a man aged 45 to 65 who received an inactivated influenza vaccine. Both conserved end residues are part of each CDR3. The D gene is left open where the match is weak. The size of a clone is reported for some rows only, either as once, few or many, or as a class for expanded clones.

clone_size: few
cdr3_length: 14
d_call: TRBD1
v_call: TRBV20-1
j_call: TRBJ2-1
cdr3_aa: CSASGTGDSGGQFF
cdr3_nt: TGCAGTGCTTCCGGGACAGGGGACTCGGGGGGGCAGTTCTTC

clone_size: few
cdr3_length: 14
d_call: -
v_call: TRBV12-3/TRBV12-4
j_call: TRBJ1-1
cdr3_aa: CASSLLGKGTEAFF
cdr3_nt: TGTGCCAGCAGTTTACTGGGGAAAGGGACTGAAGCTTTCTTT

clone_size: few
cdr3_length: 13
d_call: -
v_call: TRBV3-1
j_call: TRBJ1-1
cdr3_aa: CASSHHAGTEAFF
cdr3_nt: TGTGCCAGCAGCCACCACGCCGGAACTGAAGCTTTCTTT

clone_size: -
cdr3_length: 13
d_call: -
v_call: TRBV18
j_call: TRBJ1-4
cdr3_aa: CASSDLLGEKLFF
cdr3_nt: TGTGCCAGCTCCGATTTACTAGGTGAAAAACTGTTTTTT

clone_size: -
cdr3_length: 14
d_call: TRBD1
v_call: TRBV12-3/TRBV12-4
j_call: TRBJ1-1
cdr3_aa: CASSWTGVSTEAFF
cdr3_nt: TGTGCCAGCAGTTGGACAGGGGTGAGCACTGAAGCTTTCTTT

clone_size: few
cdr3_length: 15
d_call: -
v_call: TRBV19
j_call: TRBJ2-3
cdr3_aa: CASSMMDVSTDTQYF
cdr3_nt: TGTGCCAGTAGTATGATGGATGTTAGTACAGATACGCAGTATTTT

clone_size: -
cdr3_length: 15
d_call: -
v_call: TRBV20-1
j_call: TRBJ2-1
cdr3_aa: CSARAVPSSYNEQFF
cdr3_nt: TGCAGTGCTAGAGCGGTGCCAAGCTCCTACAATGAGCAGTTCTTC

clone_size: -
cdr3_length: 14
d_call: -
v_call: TRBV4-2
j_call: TRBJ2-2
cdr3_aa: CASSQNTHPGELFF
cdr3_nt: TGTGCCAGCAGCCAAAACACTCATCCCGGGGAGCTGTTTTTT

clone_size: few
cdr3_length: 13
d_call: -
v_call: TRBV12-3/TRBV12-4
j_call: TRBJ2-5
cdr3_aa: CASSPFLAPPQYF
cdr3_nt: TGTGCCAGCAGTCCCTTCCTGGCCCCCCCCCAGTACTTC

clone_size: -
cdr3_length: 16
d_call: -
v_call: TRBV3-1
j_call: TRBJ1-4
cdr3_aa: CASSQDQVATNEKLFF
cdr3_nt: TGTGCCAGCAGCCAAGATCAAGTTGCAACTAATGAAAAACTGTTTTTT

clone_size: many
cdr3_length: 14
d_call: -
v_call: TRBV4-3
j_call: TRBJ2-7
cdr3_aa: CASSQDTTNYEQYF
cdr3_nt: TGCGCCAGCAGCCAAGATACTACAAACTACGAGCAGTACTTC

clone_size: -
cdr3_length: 16
d_call: -
v_call: TRBV20-1
j_call: TRBJ2-1
cdr3_aa: CSALGGSSGIGNEQFF
cdr3_nt: TGCAGTGCTCTCGGGGGCAGCTCCGGGATTGGAAATGAGCAGTTCTTC

clone_size: few
cdr3_length: 13
d_call: -
v_call: TRBV20-1
j_call: TRBJ2-3
cdr3_aa: CSARGGSTDTQYF
cdr3_nt: TGCAGTGCTAGAGGCGGGAGCACAGATACGCAGTATTTT

clone_size: -
cdr3_length: 17
d_call: -
v_call: TRBV12-3/TRBV12-4
j_call: TRBJ2-5
cdr3_aa: CASSSYLVANGRETQYF
cdr3_nt: TGTGCCAGCAGTTCTTATCTTGTGGCTAATGGGAGAGAGACCCAGTACTTC

clone_size: few
cdr3_length: 15
d_call: -
v_call: TRBV6-2/TRBV6-3
j_call: TRBJ2-1
cdr3_aa: CASRDFQSSYNEQFF
cdr3_nt: TGTGCCAGCAGGGATTTCCAGAGCTCCTACAATGAGCAGTTCTTC

clone_size: many
cdr3_length: 13
d_call: -
v_call: TRBV7-8
j_call: TRBJ2-2
cdr3_aa: CASSLAPPGELFF
cdr3_nt: TGTGCCAGCAGCTTAGCGCCCCCCGGGGAGCTGTTTTTT

clone_size: -
cdr3_length: 15
d_call: TRBD2
v_call: TRBV6-2/TRBV6-3
j_call: TRBJ2-3
cdr3_aa: CASVNGGAITDTQYF
cdr3_nt: TGTGCCAGCGTAAACGGGGGGGCAATCACAGATACGCAGTATTTT

clone_size: -
cdr3_length: 17
d_call: -
v_call: TRBV12-5
j_call: TRBJ2-3
cdr3_aa: CASGLVLWGFSTDTQYF
cdr3_nt: TGTGCTAGTGGTTTGGTATTGTGGGGGTTTAGCACAGATACGCAGTATTTT

clone_size: -
cdr3_length: 14
d_call: -
v_call: TRBV20-1
j_call: TRBJ2-5
cdr3_aa: CSARNAGAQETQYF
cdr3_nt: TGCAGTGCTAGAAACGCGGGGGCCCAAGAGACCCAGTACTTC

clone_size: few
cdr3_length: 14
d_call: -
v_call: TRBV20-1
j_call: TRBJ2-1
cdr3_aa: CSARDMSRSNEQFF
cdr3_nt: TGCAGTGCTAGAGATATGTCTAGAAGCAATGAGCAGTTCTTC

clone_size: -
cdr3_length: 16
d_call: -
v_call: TRBV6-5
j_call: TRBJ2-1
cdr3_aa: CASSYSYLISYNEQFF
cdr3_nt: TGTGCCAGCAGTTACTCGTACCTGATCTCCTACAATGAGCAGTTCTTC

clone_size: few
cdr3_length: 15
d_call: TRBD1
v_call: TRBV7-2
j_call: TRBJ2-1
cdr3_aa: CASSATGTGGNEQFF
cdr3_nt: TGTGCCAGCAGCGCAACCGGGACAGGGGGCAATGAGCAGTTCTTC

clone_size: few
cdr3_length: 15
d_call: TRBD2
v_call: TRBV7-2
j_call: TRBJ2-5
cdr3_aa: CASSPIGGGQETQYF
cdr3_nt: TGTGCCAGCAGTCCAATCGGGGGGGGCCAAGAGACCCAGTACTTC

clone_size: few
cdr3_length: 14
d_call: -
v_call: TRBV7-8
j_call: TRBJ2-7
cdr3_aa: CASSPRGLGGEQYF
cdr3_nt: TGTGCCAGCAGCCCGAGGGGTTTGGGGGGCGAGCAGTACTTC

clone_size: -
cdr3_length: 17
d_call: -
v_call: TRBV19
j_call: TRBJ2-4
cdr3_aa: CASSIVDGTPAKNIQYF
cdr3_nt: TGTGCCAGTAGTATTGTTGACGGCACCCCGGCCAAAAACATTCAGTACTTC

clone_size: few
cdr3_length: 15
d_call: -
v_call: TRBV3-1
j_call: TRBJ1-5
cdr3_aa: CASSQDFGGSQPQHF
cdr3_nt: TGTGCCAGCAGCCAAGATTTTGGGGGGAGTCAGCCCCAGCATTTT